This T cell receptor beta chain was profiled in a study of T cells expressing NK-cell markers. About the research overall: Sorted T-cell subsets CD3+CD56+NKG2C+, CD3+CD56+NKG2C- and CD3+CD56-NKG2C+ were TCR beta-sequenced. HCMV serostatus: most of the eight sequenced donors positive, one negative.

Findings and caveats of the study: These clonotypes also led the CD3+CD56-NKG2C+ fraction in several donors.

On this clonotype itself: Its antigen remains unidentified.

After re-calling the 5' RACE reads, TCRdb lists one entry per CDR3 protein, DNA absent. The listing contains approximately 550,000 distinct CDR3 sequences. Germline V gives CDR1 SGHDT, CDR2 YYEEEE. CDR3 length equals 14 residues. Input material: blood T cells: a sorted CD56 or NKG2C T cell subset, CD4+ or CD8+ T cells, or bulk PBMC T cells (not recorded which). The receptor comes from a man aged 18 to 29 in good health. V usage is TRBV5-6 and J usage is TRBJ2-2; the D call of TRBD1 rests on TCRdb alone, since no DNA is present to check it. CDR3: CASNPGGGTGELFF.